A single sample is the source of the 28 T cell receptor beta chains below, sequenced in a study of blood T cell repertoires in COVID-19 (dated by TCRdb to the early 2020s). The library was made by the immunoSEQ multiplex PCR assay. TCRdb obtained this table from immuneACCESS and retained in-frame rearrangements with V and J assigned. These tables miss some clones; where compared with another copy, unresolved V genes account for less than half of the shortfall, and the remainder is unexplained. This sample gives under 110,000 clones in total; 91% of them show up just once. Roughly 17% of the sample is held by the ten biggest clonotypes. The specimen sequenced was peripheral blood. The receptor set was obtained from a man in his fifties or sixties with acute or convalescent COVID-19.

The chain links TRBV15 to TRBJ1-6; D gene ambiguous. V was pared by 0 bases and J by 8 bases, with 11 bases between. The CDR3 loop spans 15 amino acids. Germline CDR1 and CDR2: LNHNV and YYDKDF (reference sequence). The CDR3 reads CATSRELPIDSPLHF. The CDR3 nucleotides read TGTGCCACCAGCAGAGAACTACCGATCGATTCACCCCTCCACTTT.

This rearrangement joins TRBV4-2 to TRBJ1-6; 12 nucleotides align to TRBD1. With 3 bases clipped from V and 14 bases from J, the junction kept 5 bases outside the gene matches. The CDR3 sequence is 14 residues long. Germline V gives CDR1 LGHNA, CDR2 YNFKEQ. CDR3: CASSQGDRGQALHF. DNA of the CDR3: TGTGCCAGCAGCCAGGGGGACAGGGGGCAAGCCCTCCACTTT.

The CDR3 DNA follows: TGTGCCAGTAGTGTACAGGGGGCTTCTAACTATGGCTACACCTTC. This translates into CASSVQGASNYGYTF. The chain joins TRBV19 to TRBJ1-2, with 9 bases matching TRBD1. The junction had 4 bases not matched to a gene; V was cut back by 5 bases and J by 0 bases. This CDR3 comprises 15 residues. Germline values: CDR1 LNHDA, CDR2 SQIVND (reference sequence).

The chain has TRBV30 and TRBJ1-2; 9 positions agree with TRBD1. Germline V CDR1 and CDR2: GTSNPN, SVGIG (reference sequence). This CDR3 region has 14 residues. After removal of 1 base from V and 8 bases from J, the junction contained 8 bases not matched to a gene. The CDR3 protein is CAWSARGQGGGYTF. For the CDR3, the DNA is TGTGCCTGGAGTGCGCGGGGACAGGGAGGCGGCTACACCTTC.

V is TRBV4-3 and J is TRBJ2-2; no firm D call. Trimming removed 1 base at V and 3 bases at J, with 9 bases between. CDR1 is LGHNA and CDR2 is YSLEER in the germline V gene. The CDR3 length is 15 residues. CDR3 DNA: TGCGCCAGCAGCCAAGGAGGTGCCTACACCGGGGAGCTGTTTTTT. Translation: CASSQGGAYTGELFF.

CDR3 coding DNA: TGTGCCAGCAGTCCCCCTGGACAGGACGCTGAAGCTTTCTTT. The encoded protein is CASSPPGQDAEAFF. The genes are TRBV6-5 and TRBJ1-1; 7 nucleotides align to TRBD1. The CDR3 totals 14 residues. Germline V gene lookup returns CDR1 MNHEY and CDR2 SVGAGI. Trimming took 5 bases from V and 6 from J; bases not matched to a gene: 9.

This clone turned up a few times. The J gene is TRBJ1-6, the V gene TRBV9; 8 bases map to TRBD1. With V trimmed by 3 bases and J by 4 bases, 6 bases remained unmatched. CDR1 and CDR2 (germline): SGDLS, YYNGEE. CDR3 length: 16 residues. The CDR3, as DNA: TGTGCCAGCAGCGCCGGACAGGGTGGGTATAATTCACCCCTCCACTTT. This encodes CASSAGQGGYNSPLHF.

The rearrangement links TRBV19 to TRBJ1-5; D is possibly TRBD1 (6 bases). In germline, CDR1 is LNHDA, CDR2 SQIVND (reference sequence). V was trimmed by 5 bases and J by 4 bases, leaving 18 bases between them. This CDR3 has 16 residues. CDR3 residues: CASSPRGGGWNQPQHF. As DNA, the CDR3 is TGTGCCAGTAGTCCCCGAGGGGGGGGTTGGAATCAGCCCCAGCATTTT.

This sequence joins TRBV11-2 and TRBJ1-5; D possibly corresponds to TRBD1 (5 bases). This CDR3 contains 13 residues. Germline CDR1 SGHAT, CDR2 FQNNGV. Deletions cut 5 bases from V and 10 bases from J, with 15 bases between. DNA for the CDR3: TGTGCCAGCAGCCCTAATGTCAGGGATCCCCAGCATTTT. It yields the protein CASSPNVRDPQHF.

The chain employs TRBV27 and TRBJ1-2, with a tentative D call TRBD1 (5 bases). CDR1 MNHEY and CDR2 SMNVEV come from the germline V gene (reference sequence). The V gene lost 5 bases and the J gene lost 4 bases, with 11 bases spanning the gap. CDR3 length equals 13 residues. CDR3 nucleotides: TGTGCCAGCAGTGGGCAGGGTCCCTATGGCTACACCTTC. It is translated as CASSGQGPYGYTF.

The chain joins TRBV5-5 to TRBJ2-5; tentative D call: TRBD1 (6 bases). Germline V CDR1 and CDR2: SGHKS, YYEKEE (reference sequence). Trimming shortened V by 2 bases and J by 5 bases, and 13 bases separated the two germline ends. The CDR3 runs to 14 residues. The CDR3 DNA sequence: TGTGCCAGCAGCTTTAGTGGACAGAGGGAGACCCAGTACTTC. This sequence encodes CASSFSGQRETQYF. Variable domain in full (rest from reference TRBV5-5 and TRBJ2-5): DAGVTQSPTHLIKTRGQQVTLRCSPISGHKSVSWYQQVLGQGPQFIFQYYEKEERGRGNFPDRFSARQFPNYSSELNVNALLLGDSALYLCASSFSGQRETQYFGPGTRLLVL.

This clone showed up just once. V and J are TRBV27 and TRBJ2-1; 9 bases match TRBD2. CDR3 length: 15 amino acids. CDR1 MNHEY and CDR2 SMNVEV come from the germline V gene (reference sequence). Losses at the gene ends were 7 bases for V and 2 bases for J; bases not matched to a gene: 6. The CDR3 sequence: CASTSGGGAYNEQFF. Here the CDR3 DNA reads TGTGCCAGCACTTCGGGCGGGGGGGCCTACAATGAGCAGTTCTTC.

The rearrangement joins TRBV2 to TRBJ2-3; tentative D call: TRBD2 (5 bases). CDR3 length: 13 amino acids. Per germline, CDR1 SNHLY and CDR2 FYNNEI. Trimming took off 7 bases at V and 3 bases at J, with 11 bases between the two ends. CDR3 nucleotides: TGTGCCAGCAACGCGGGCGGGACAGATACGCAGTATTTT. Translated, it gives CASNAGGTDTQYF.

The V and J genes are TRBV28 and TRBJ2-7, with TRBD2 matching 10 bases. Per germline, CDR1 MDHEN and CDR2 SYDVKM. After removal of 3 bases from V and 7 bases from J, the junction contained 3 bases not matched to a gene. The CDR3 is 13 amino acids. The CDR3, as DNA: TGTGCCAGCAGTTTGGAAGCGGGGGGGGAGCAGTACTTC. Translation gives CASSLEAGGEQYF.

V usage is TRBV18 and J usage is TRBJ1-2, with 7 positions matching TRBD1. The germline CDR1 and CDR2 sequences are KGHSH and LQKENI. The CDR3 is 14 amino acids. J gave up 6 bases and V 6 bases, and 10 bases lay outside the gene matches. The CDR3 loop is CASSPVGTDNGYTF. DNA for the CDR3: TGTGCCAGCTCCCCTGTAGGGACAGACAATGGCTACACCTTC.

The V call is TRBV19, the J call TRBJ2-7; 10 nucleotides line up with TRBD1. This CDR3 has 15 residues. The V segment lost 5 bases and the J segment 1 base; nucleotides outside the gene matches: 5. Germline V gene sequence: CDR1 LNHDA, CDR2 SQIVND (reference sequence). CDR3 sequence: CASSPTGQGSYEQYF. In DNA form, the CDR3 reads TGTGCCAGTAGTCCGACGGGACAGGGGTCCTACGAGCAGTACTTC. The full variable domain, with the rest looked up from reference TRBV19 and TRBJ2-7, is DGGITQSPKYLFRKEGQNVTLSCEQNLNHDAMYWYRQDPGQGLRLIYYSQIVNDFQKGDIAEGYSVSREKKESFPLTVTSAQKNPTAFYLCASSPTGQGSYEQYFGPGTRLTVT.

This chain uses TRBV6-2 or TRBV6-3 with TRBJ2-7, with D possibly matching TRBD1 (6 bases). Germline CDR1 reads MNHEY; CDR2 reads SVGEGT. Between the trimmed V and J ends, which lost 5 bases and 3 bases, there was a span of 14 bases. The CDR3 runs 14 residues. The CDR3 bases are TGTGCCAGCAGTCGACAGGCCGTAGGCTACGAGCAGTACTTC. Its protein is CASSRQAVGYEQYF.

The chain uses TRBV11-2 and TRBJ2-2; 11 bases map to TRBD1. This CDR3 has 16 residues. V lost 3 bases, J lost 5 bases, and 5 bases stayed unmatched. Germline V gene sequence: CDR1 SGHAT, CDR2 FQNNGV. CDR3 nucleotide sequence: TGTGCCAGCAGCTTGCTGGGACAGGGGGGAACCGGGGAGCTGTTTTTT. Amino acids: CASSLLGQGGTGELFF.

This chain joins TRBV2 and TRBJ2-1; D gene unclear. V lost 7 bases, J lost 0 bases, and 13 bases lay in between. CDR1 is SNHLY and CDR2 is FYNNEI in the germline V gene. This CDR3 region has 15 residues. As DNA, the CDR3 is TGTGCCAGCACCCCCCAACCTAGCTCCTACAATGAGCAGTTCTTC. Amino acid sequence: CASTPQPSSYNEQFF.

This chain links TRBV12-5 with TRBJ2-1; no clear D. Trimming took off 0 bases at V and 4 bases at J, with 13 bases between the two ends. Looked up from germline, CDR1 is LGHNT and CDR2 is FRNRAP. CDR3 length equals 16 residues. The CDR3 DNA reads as TGTGCTAGTGGTTTGGTACACACAGAGAAGTACAATGAGCAGTTCTTC. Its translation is CASGLVHTEKYNEQFF.

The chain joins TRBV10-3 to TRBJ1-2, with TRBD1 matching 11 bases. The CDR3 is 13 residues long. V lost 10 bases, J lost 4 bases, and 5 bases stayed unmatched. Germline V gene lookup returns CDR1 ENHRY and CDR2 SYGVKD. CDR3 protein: CATRDRGIYGYTF. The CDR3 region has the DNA TGTGCCACCCGGGACAGGGGGATCTATGGCTACACCTTC.

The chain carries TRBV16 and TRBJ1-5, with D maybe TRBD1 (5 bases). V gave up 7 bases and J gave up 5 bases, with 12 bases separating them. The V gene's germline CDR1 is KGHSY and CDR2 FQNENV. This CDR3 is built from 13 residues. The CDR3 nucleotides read TGTGCCAGCACCTGGGGGGAAGATCAGCCCCAGCATTTT. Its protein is CASTWGEDQPQHF.

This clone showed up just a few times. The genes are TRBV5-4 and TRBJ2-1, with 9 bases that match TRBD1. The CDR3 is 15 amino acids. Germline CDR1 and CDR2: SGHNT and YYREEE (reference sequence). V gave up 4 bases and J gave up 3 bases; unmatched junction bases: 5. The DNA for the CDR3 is TGTGCCAGCAGCAAAACAGGGGGCCTCTACAATGAGCAGTTCTTC. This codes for CASSKTGGLYNEQFF. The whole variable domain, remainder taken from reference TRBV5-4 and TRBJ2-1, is ETGVTQSPTHLIKTRGQQVTLRCSSQSGHNTVSWYQQALGQGPQFIFQYYREEENGRGNFPPRFSGLQFPNYSSELNVNALELDDSALYLCASSKTGGLYNEQFFGPGTRLTVL.

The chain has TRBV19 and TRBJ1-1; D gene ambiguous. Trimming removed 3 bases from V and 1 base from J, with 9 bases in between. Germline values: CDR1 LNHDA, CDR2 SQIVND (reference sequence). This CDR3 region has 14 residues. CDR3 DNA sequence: TGTGCCAGTAGTATGGGCAGCCAGAACACTGAAGCTTTCTTT. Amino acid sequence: CASSMGSQNTEAFF.

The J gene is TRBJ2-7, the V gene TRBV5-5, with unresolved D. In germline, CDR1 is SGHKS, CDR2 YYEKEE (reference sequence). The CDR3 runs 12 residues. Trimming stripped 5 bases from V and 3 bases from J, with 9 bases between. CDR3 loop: CASRSLSYEQYF. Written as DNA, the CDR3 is TGTGCCAGCAGAAGCCTAAGCTACGAGCAGTACTTC.

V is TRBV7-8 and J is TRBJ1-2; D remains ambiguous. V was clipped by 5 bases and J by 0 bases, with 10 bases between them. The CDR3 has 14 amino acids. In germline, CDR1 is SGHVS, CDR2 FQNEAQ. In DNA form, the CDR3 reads TGTGCCAGCAGCGCGGTAGTGACTAACTATGGCTACACCTTC. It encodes CASSAVVTNYGYTF.

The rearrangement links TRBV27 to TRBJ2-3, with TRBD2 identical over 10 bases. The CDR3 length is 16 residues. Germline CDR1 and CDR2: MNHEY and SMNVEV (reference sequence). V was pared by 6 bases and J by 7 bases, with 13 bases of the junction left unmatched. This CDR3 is CASSALSGGAGNTQYF. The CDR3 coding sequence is TGTGCCAGCAGCGCCTTAAGCGGGGGGGCCGGGAATACGCAGTATTTT.

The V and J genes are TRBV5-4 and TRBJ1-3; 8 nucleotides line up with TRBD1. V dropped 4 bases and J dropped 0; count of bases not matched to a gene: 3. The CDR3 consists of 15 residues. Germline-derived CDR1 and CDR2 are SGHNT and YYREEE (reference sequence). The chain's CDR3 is CASSRQGSSGNTIYF. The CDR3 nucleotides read TGTGCCAGCAGCCGACAGGGGAGCTCTGGAAACACCATATATTTT.